The 7 T cell receptor beta chains presented below share a single source sample, sequenced in a study of T cell repertoires in cytomegalovirus infection. TCRdb ran MiXCR on the reads and lists one entry per CDR3 protein. The table shows a few hundred thousand distinct CDR3 sequences, with 26% occurring only once. Sequencing used PBMCs. The receptors shown here come from a human donor in good health (CMV status not recorded). Some clones in this sample may be carry-over from other donors' samples.

The chain joins TRBV7-6 to TRBJ1-3, with D unclear. CDR1 is SGHVS, CDR2 FNYEAQ, per germline. Trimming took 3 bases from V and 2 from J, leaving 17 bases between them. The CDR3 sequence is 17 residues long. The CDR3 sequence is CASSFLGVGSAGNTIYF. CDR3 in DNA: TGTGCCAGCAGCTTCCTCGGCGTAGGGTCTGCTGGAAACACCATATATTTT. Combining the CDR3 with reference TRBV7-6 and TRBJ1-3 gives the whole variable domain GAGVSQSPRYKVTKRGQDVALRCDPISGHVSLYWYRQALGQGPEFLTYFNYEAQQDKSGLPNDRFSAERPEGSISTLTIQRTEQRDSAMYRCASSFLGVGSAGNTIYFGEGSWLTVV.

As concerns this clonotype: A single base separates this from a much larger clone, so it may be a read error. The gene calls are TRBV7-8 and TRBJ2-3; D possibly uses TRBD1 or TRBD2 (5 bases each). The V end lost 2 bases, the J end lost 6 bases, and 27 bases lay between the germline ends. The CDR3 covers 19 residues. In germline, CDR1 is SGHVS, CDR2 FQNEAQ. CDR3 nucleotide sequence: TGTGCCAGCAGCTTACAGTCCACAAACCTAGGGACCCCGAGGGATACGCAGTATTTT. Protein sequence: CASSLQSTNLGTPRDTQYF. Variable domain in full (rest from reference TRBV7-8 and TRBJ2-3): GAGVSQSPRYKVAKRGQDVALRCDPISGHVSLFWYQQALGQGPEFLTYFQNEAQLDKSGLPSDRFFAERPEGSVSTLKIQRTQQEDSAVYLCASSLQSTNLGTPRDTQYFGPGTRLTVL.

The V gene is TRBV12-3 or TRBV12-4, the J gene TRBJ2-4, with D possibly matching TRBD1 (6 bases). The CDR3 is 14 amino acids. V was trimmed by 6 bases and J by 4 bases, leaving 13 bases between them. CDR3 sequence (DNA): TGTGCCAGCAGCCCAGGACAGAGGAAAAACATTCAGTACTTC. Its protein product is CASSPGQRKNIQYF.

This clonotype turned up a few times. The chain uses TRBV4-1 and TRBJ2-3; 11 bases match TRBD1. V gave up 3 bases and J gave up 6 bases; unmatched junction bases: 11. From germline, CDR1 is MGHRA and CDR2 YSYEKL. This CDR3 has 17 amino acids. DNA for the CDR3: TGCGCCAGCAGCCACGGGAGGCGGACAGGGGGCCCCGATACGCAGTATTTT. Encoded protein: CASSHGRRTGGPDTQYF.

This clonotype occurred a few times. The chain carries TRBV15 and TRBJ2-5; 13 bases fit TRBD2. The CDR3 runs to 13 residues. In germline, CDR1 is LNHNV, CDR2 YYDKDF (reference sequence). In nucleotides, the CDR3 is TGTGCAACTAGCGGGAGGGATCAAGAGACCCAGTACTTC. The encoded protein is CATSGRDQETQYF.

The gene calls are TRBV6-4 and TRBJ1-2; perhaps TRBD1 as D (5 bases). Germline values: CDR1 MRHNA, CDR2 SNTAGT. This CDR3 has 15 amino acids. Trimming removed 5 bases at V and 7 bases at J, with 20 bases between. This chain's CDR3 is CASSKFEGRESGYTF. CDR3 in DNA: TGTGCCAGCAGTAAATTTGAGGGGCGAGAGTCTGGCTACACCTTC.

This clonotype showed up just a few times. The chain employs TRBV19 and TRBJ2-6; D is perhaps TRBD1 (7 bases). This CDR3 comprises 18 residues. CDR1 is LNHDA, CDR2 SQIVND, per germline (reference sequence). Deletions cut 3 bases from V and 0 bases from J, with 15 bases between. The CDR3 DNA reads as TGTGCCAGTAGTATGGCAGGGGGGCGAAGCTCTGGGGCCAACGTCCTGACTTTC. Its protein product is CASSMAGGRSSGANVLTF.